What follows is one T cell receptor (beta chain) and its context. The antigen is undetermined. Primers used in a second PCR of roughly 7 to 11 cycles were a sample-barcoded 5' primer and a J-beta primer mix. In TCRdb, the 5' RACE reads were re-called with MiXCR into one record per CDR3 protein. The sample includes around 500,000 distinct CDR3 sequences, about a quarter of them seen just once. The data are from a study of blood T cells in healthy people across ages. Study-wide results and limits: Getting older went along with TCR beta diversity per million T cells dropping roughly linearly. In long-lived donors, naive CD4+ cell counts and diversity exceeded those of aged donors.

CDR3 length: 16 residues. Germline CDR1 SGHAT, CDR2 FQDESV (reference sequence). This sample was also put to use in a study of T cells of mothers and their children. That report notes: Barcodes and 2-4 random nucleotides were added by M1S in the second PCR. Sequencing returned over 9 million TCR beta CDR3 reads per mother and several million per child.

The chain combines TRBV11-1 with TRBJ2-5, with 9 positions matching TRBD2. The better agreement between TRBJ2-1 and the DNA end casts doubt on the J call. The source material was blood. This receptor was obtained from a boy between 2 and 15 years old in good health. The CDR3 DNA is TGTGCCAGCAGCTTAATGGCGGGGGGGCCTTCCAATGAGCAGTTCTTC. Translation: CASSLMAGGPSNEQFF.